The present T cell receptor (beta chain) was sequenced within a study of T cell responses to AZD1222 COVID-19 vaccine. For the study at large: Pooling of second doses given at about 4 or about 12 weeks was done.

Study-level points and caveats: Spike was spanned by vaccine-associated CD4 TCRs, which were dominant at 160-218 and 743-854. The donors showed a predominance of white British ancestry and of females, with possible underestimation of clonal diversity. Nearly half of unique spike-specific TCRs reportedly avoided B.1.351 and B.1.1.7 mutated regions.

This CDR3 spans 17 amino acids. Germline V gene lookup returns CDR1 SGHVS and CDR2 FNYEAQ. Unmatched junction bases numbered 12, after V lost 5 bases and J lost 2 bases. Generated by immunoSEQ multiplex PCR, the TCRdb table keeps only in-frame clones and is missing some. The data show roughly 140,000 clones, with more than 85% seen just once and approximately 5.4% held by the top ten. On this clone: Antigen unknown.

The clonotype was recovered from an adult in good health. The sample here was peripheral blood, taken on day 0 of AZD1222 vaccination. This sequence joins TRBV7-6 and TRBJ2-7; TRBD2 matches at 10 bases. CDR3 sequence: CASSPDPLAGATYEQYF. The DNA for the CDR3 is TGTGCCAGCAGCCCCGATCCTCTAGCGGGGGCCACCTACGAGCAGTACTTC.